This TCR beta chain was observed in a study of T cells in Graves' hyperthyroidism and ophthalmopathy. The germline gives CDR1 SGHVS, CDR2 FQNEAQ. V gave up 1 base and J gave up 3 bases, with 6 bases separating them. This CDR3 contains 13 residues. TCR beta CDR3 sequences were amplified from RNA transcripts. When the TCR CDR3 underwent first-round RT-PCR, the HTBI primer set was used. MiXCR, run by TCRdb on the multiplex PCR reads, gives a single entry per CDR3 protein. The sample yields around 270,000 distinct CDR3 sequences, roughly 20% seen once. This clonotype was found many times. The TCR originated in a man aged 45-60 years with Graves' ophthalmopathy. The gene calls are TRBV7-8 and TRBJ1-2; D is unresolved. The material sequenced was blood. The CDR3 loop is CASSLGQHYGYTF. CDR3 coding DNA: TGTGCCAGCAGCTTAGGGCAGCACTATGGCTACACCTTC.